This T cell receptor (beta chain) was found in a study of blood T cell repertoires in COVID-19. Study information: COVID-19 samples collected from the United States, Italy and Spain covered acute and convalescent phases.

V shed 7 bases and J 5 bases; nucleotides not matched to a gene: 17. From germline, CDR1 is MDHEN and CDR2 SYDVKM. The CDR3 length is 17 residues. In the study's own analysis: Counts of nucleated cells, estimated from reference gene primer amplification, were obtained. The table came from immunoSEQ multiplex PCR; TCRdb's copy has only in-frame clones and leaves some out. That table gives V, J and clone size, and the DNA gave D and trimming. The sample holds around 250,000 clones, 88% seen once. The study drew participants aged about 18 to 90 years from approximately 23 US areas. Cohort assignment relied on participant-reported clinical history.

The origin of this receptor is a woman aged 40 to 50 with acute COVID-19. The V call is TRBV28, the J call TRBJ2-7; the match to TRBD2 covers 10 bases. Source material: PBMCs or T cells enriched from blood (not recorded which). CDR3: CASIPTGGEREGHEQYF. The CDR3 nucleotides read TGTGCCAGCATCCCCACCGGGGGGGAGCGGGAGGGTCACGAGCAGTACTTC.